This T cell receptor beta chain stems from a study of blood T cell repertoires in COVID-19. Study-wide background: Samples of COVID-19 (acute and convalescent) were obtained from the United States, Italy and Spain. PBMCs, B-cell-depleted T cells, or T cells were the source of the cDNA or gDNA that made up the material.

All enrollees were about 18 to 89 years old and from about 25 US areas. This clone has more than one count but fewer than ten. V was cut by 3 bases and J by 1 base, with 6 bases left in between. This CDR3 has 13 residues. Germline V CDR1 and CDR2: SGHAT, FQNNGV. The repertoire was sequenced with immunoSEQ multiplex PCR; TCRdb's copy has only in-frame clones and lacks some. The table records hundreds of thousands of clones, roughly 86% of them present only once. This clonotype was sampled from a woman in her twenties or thirties who had recovered from COVID-19. This chain uses TRBV11-2 with TRBJ1-1, with D possibly being TRBD1 (5 bases). The specimen was PBMCs or T cells enriched from blood (not recorded which). CDR3 loop: CASSFGQNTEAFF. CDR3 DNA sequence: TGTGCCAGCAGCTTTGGACAGAACACTGAAGCTTTCTTT.